Sequencing of this T cell receptor beta chain was carried out in a study of blood T cells in healthy people across ages. For the second PCR, which ran for roughly 6 to 12 cycles, a sample-barcoded 5' primer and a J-beta primer mix were used. TCRdb recomputed calls from the 5' RACE reads with MiXCR, one row per CDR3 protein. The table has 540,000 or so distinct CDR3 sequences, roughly 48% seen once. The sample holds one count of this clonotype. The TCR comes from a man at least 80 years old in good health. Input material: blood.

This CDR3 reads CSVEVGQGVYGYTF. The CDR3 region has the DNA TGCAGCGTTGAAGTGGGACAGGGAGTTTATGGCTACACCTTC. This chain connects TRBV29-1 to TRBJ1-2, with 9 nucleotides matching TRBD1. Germline-derived CDR1 and CDR2 are SQVTM and ANQGSEA. V gave up 1 base and J gave up 5 bases; unmatched junction bases: 5. This CDR3 has 14 residues. The full variable domain, with the rest looked up from reference TRBV29-1 and TRBJ1-2, is SAVISQKPSRDICQRGTSLTIQCQVDSQVTMMFWYRQQPGQSLTLIATANQGSEATYESGFVIDKFPISRPNLTFSTLTVSNMSPEDSSIYLCSVEVGQGVYGYTFGSGTRLTVV.